The 25 T cell receptor beta chains below come from one sample, sequenced in a study of human T cells and chemical hapten exposure. TCRdb reprocessed the RACE reads via MiXCR and lists one record per CDR3 protein. The sample carries 100,000 or so distinct CDR3 sequences, under 40% recorded once. Time point in this sample: patch test 3, about 24 weeks after DPC sensitization. Sample treatment: therapeutic diphenylcyclopropenone sensitization with weekly scalp DPC. The sample was whole blood, taken in connection with sensitization to the hapten diphenylcyclopropenone (DPC). These receptors were obtained from a middle-aged man with alopecia areata. Some clones in this sample may be carry-over from other donors' samples.

V gene TRBV20-1 combines with J gene TRBJ1-5; D perhaps matches TRBD1 (5 bases). V was shortened by 0 bases and J by 5 bases, with 11 bases between the two germline ends. The CDR3 is made up of 14 amino acids. Germline V gene sequence: CDR1 DFQATT, CDR2 SNEGSKA (reference sequence). The CDR3 DNA sequence: TGCAGTGCTAGAGATAACGGGGCATATCAGCCCCAGCATTTT. Translation gives CSARDNGAYQPQHF.

The rearrangement uses TRBV6-5 and TRBJ1-6, with TRBD1 as a possible D gene (6 bases). The CDR3 consists of 16 residues. From germline, CDR1 is MNHEY and CDR2 SVGAGI. The V end lost 5 bases, the J end lost 4 bases, and 15 bases lay between the germline ends. The CDR3 sequence is CASSPTGQIYNSPLHF. The CDR3 coding sequence is TGTGCCAGCAGTCCGACCGGACAGATATATAATTCACCCCTCCACTTT.

The gene calls are TRBV12-3 or TRBV12-4 and TRBJ2-3; no firm D call. Between the trimmed V and J ends, which lost 7 bases and 5 bases, there was a span of 10 bases. This CDR3 spans 12 amino acids. The CDR3 loop is CASNREVDTQYF. For the CDR3, the DNA is TGTGCCAGCAACCGAGAGGTAGATACGCAGTATTTT.

The V and J genes are TRBV2 and TRBJ2-7; D tentatively reads TRBD1 or TRBD2 (5 bases each). The CDR3 has 12 residues. Germline V gene sequence: CDR1 SNHLY, CDR2 FYNNEI. Trimming stripped 6 bases from V and 10 bases from J, with 16 bases between. In DNA form, the CDR3 reads TGTGCCAGCAGCCCCAGGGTGGGGGATCAGTACGTC. Translated: CASSPRVGDQYV.

The rearrangement uses TRBV25-1 and TRBJ2-7; D call uncertain. This CDR3 comprises 12 residues. CDR1 and CDR2 (germline): MGHDK, SYGVNS. V was trimmed by 4 bases and J by 2 bases, leaving 6 bases between them. The CDR3 nucleotides are TGTGCCAGCAGTGCTATTGCCTACGAGCAGTACGTC. It is translated as CASSAIAYEQYV.

V and J are TRBV7-9 and TRBJ2-1; 7 nucleotides line up with TRBD2. The CDR3 runs to 12 residues. Germline assignment: CDR1 SEHNR and CDR2 FQNEAQ (reference sequence). The trim removed 1 base at V and 14 bases at J, leaving 5 bases unmatched. In DNA, the CDR3 is TGTGCCAGCAGCTTAGATGGACTAGTCAAGTTCTTC. Its protein product is CASSLDGLVKFF.

A few counts support this clonotype. The V call is TRBV6-2 or TRBV6-3, the J call TRBJ2-7; 8 nucleotides align to TRBD2. V trimming: 6 bases; J trimming: 6 bases; junction bases outside the gene matches: 7. Germline V gives CDR1 MNHEY, CDR2 SVGEGT. This CDR3 comprises 13 residues. In nucleotides, the CDR3 is TGTGCCAGCAGCGAGGCGGGGGGTGGCGAGCAGTACGTC. Protein product: CASSEAGGGEQYV.

This sequence joins TRBV2 and TRBJ1-4, with D tentatively TRBD1 (6 bases). This CDR3 has 15 amino acids. In germline, CDR1 is SNHLY, CDR2 FYNNEI. Trimming left V 8 bases short and J 0 bases short, with 13 bases between. CDR3 DNA: TGTGCCAGCTCAAACAGGGATGCAACTAATGAAAAACTGTTTTTT. The encoded protein is CASSNRDATNEKLFF.

The rearrangement joins TRBV7-2 to TRBJ1-3; 8 bases line up with TRBD1. The CDR3 runs 17 residues. Germline V gives CDR1 SGHTA, CDR2 FQGNSA. V lost 3 bases, J lost 2 bases, and 9 bases stayed unmatched. CDR3 bases: TGTGCCAGCAGCTTGATAGGCGGGACAGGAGCTGGAAACACCATATATTTT. Its protein product is CASSLIGGTGAGNTIYF.

The chain employs TRBV6-2 or TRBV6-3 and TRBJ2-7, with 7 bases matching TRBD1. CDR3 length: 16 amino acids. Germline CDR1 and CDR2: MNHEY and SVGEGT. The V gene end was trimmed by 6 bases and the J gene end by 6 bases; junction bases not matched to a gene: 17. The CDR3 DNA reads TGTGCCAGCAGAACAACGACAGGGCTACTCCTAGGCGAGCAGTACTTC. It is translated as CASRTTTGLLLGEQYF.

This clonotype has more than one count but fewer than ten. The chain uses TRBV13 and TRBJ2-5; D remains unclear. The CDR3 extends over 14 amino acids. Germline values: CDR1 PRHDT, CDR2 FYEKMQ (reference sequence). Trimming removed 5 bases at V and 5 bases at J, with 15 bases between. In DNA, the CDR3 is TGTGCCAGCAGCCCCCCGGGTCAAGGGGAGACCCAGTACTTC. This encodes CASSPPGQGETQYF.

The chain uses TRBV6-5 and TRBJ2-7; 13 nucleotides align to TRBD2. V lost 4 bases, J lost 7 bases, and 7 bases stayed unmatched. CDR1 is MNHEY and CDR2 is SVGAGI in the germline V gene. CDR3 length: 15 amino acids. The CDR3 protein is CASSSGLAGSREQYF. Written as DNA, the CDR3 is TGTGCCAGCAGTTCGGGACTAGCGGGAAGTAGAGAGCAGTACTTC.

The rearrangement links TRBV7-2 to TRBJ2-3, with D tentatively TRBD2 (7 bases). Trimming pared 7 bases from V and 8 bases from J, leaving 16 bases between. The CDR3 runs 13 residues. Germline V lookup: CDR1 SGHTA, CDR2 FQGNSA. The chain's CDR3 is CASTNGGLTTQYF. The CDR3 coding sequence is TGTGCCAGCACAAACGGGGGGCTCACTACGCAGTATTTT.

The chain recombines TRBV20-1 with TRBJ2-3, with TRBD2 matching over 7 bases. V shed 4 bases and J 1 base; nucleotides not matched to a gene: 8. Germline V gives CDR1 DFQATT, CDR2 SNEGSKA (reference sequence). The CDR3 contains 15 residues. The CDR3 region is CSAIRMAGGTDTQYF. For the CDR3, the DNA is TGCAGTGCTATTCGTATGGCGGGAGGCACAGATACGCAGTATTTT.

There are a few counts of this clonotype. The V call is TRBV5-1, the J call TRBJ2-5, with D perhaps matching TRBD2 (5 bases). This CDR3 has 16 residues. Germline CDR1 and CDR2: SGHRS and YFSETQ. Trimming took off 2 bases at V and 1 base at J, with 15 bases between the two ends. The CDR3 bases are TGCGCCAGCAGCTTATTAGCTGGGAGTTCCCAAGAGACCCAGTACTTC. It specifies CASSLLAGSSQETQYF.

This clonotype was counted many times. The rearrangement joins TRBV6-2 or TRBV6-3 to TRBJ2-4; 14 bases are a match to TRBD2. CDR3 length equals 18 residues. The trim removed 4 bases at V and 9 bases at J, leaving 14 bases unmatched. Germline CDR1 is MNHEY and CDR2 is SVGEGT. DNA of the CDR3: TGTGCCAGCAGTTCCCCGACCGGACTAGCGGGAGGATTTGGCATTCAGTACTTC. It yields the protein CASSSPTGLAGGFGIQYF.

This clonotype was counted only a few times. The CDR3 nucleotides are TGTGCCAGCAGCCACCCTAGCGGGACATACACCGGGGAGCTGTTTTTT. It specifies CASSHPSGTYTGELFF. The genes are TRBV7-2 and TRBJ2-2; 9 bases match TRBD2. Germline values: CDR1 SGHTA, CDR2 FQGNSA. After removal of 5 bases from V and 3 bases from J, the junction contained 7 bases not matched to a gene. The CDR3 loop spans 16 amino acids.

The chain is built from TRBV19 and TRBJ2-1; D is undetermined. V was trimmed by 5 bases and J by 5 bases, leaving 7 bases between them. CDR1 LNHDA and CDR2 SQIVND come from the germline V gene (reference sequence). This CDR3 has 12 amino acids. The CDR3 DNA follows: TGTGCCAGTAGTCCCGGGCACAATGAGCAGTTCTTC. It translates to CASSPGHNEQFF.

The chain employs TRBV14 and TRBJ1-5; D perhaps matches TRBD1 (6 bases). There are 12 residues in the CDR3. Germline V gives CDR1 SGHDN, CDR2 FVKESK. V was shortened by 5 bases and J by 7 bases, with 9 bases between the two germline ends. This CDR3 reads CASSLGAQPQHF. The CDR3 region has the DNA TGTGCCAGCAGCTTGGGGGCCCAGCCCCAGCATTTT.

This clonotype turned up a few times. The chain employs TRBV12-3 or TRBV12-4 and TRBJ2-7, with 7 bases identical to TRBD1. This CDR3 is built from 14 residues. The junction had 6 bases not matched to a gene; V was cut back by 2 bases and J by 5 bases. CDR3 residues: CASSLRGRVDEQYF. The CDR3 nucleotides read TGTGCCAGCAGTTTAAGGGGGCGGGTGGACGAGCAGTACTTC.

The genes are TRBV7-2 and TRBJ1-3, with 7 bases that match TRBD1. After removal of 5 bases from V and 0 bases from J, the junction contained 10 bases not matched to a gene. There are 17 residues in the CDR3. Germline CDR1 reads SGHTA; CDR2 reads FQGNSA. In DNA form, the CDR3 reads TGTGCCAGCAGCACCCGGACAGGTTCAAACTCTGGAAACACCATATATTTT. Translating it yields CASSTRTGSNSGNTIYF.

This clonotype was seen more than once but under ten times. The V gene is TRBV2, the J gene TRBJ2-7, with 7 positions matching TRBD2. V was pared by 1 base and J by 9 bases, with 12 bases of the junction left unmatched. CDR1 is SNHLY and CDR2 is FYNNEI in the germline V gene. CDR3 size: 15 residues. This CDR3 reads CASSEDAGSGVWQYF. The DNA for the CDR3 is TGTGCCAGCAGTGAAGATGCAGGGAGCGGGGTGTGGCAGTACTTC.

This clonotype was picked up a small number of times. DNA of the CDR3: TGTGCCAGCAGTGAGTTATACAGCCAAGAGACCCAGTACTTC. Its translation: CASSELYSQETQYF. The chain is built from TRBV6-1 and TRBJ2-5; no definite D call. Trimming cost V 3 bases and J 1 base, with 9 bases left between them. This CDR3 contains 14 residues. Germline-derived CDR1 and CDR2 are MNHNS and SASEGT.

The V and J genes are TRBV18 and TRBJ2-3, with a tentative D call TRBD2 (5 bases). This CDR3 is 15 amino acids long. In germline, CDR1 is KGHSH, CDR2 LQKENI. Deletions cut 1 base from V and 0 bases from J, with 8 bases between. CDR3 region: CASSPLPGSTDTQYF. The CDR3 DNA reads as TGTGCCAGCTCACCACTGCCGGGAAGCACAGATACGCAGTATTTT. Filled out from reference TRBV18 and TRBJ2-3, the complete variable domain reads NAGVMQNPRHLVRRRGQEARLRCSPMKGHSHVYWYRQLPEEGLKFMVYLQKENIIDESGMPKERFSAEFPKEGPSILRIQQVVRGDSAAYFCASSPLPGSTDTQYFGPGTRLTVL.

The chain links TRBV4-3 to TRBJ1-4; no clear D gene. Germline lookup yields CDR1 LGHNA and CDR2 YSLEER. The germline V and J ends were trimmed by 0 bases and 8 bases, with 19 bases remaining between them. CDR3 size: 17 residues. The CDR3, as DNA: TGCGCCAGCAGCCAAGATAAGGGAGGGCCGGATCGGGAAAAACTGTTTTTT. Residues: CASSQDKGGPDREKLFF.